Listed below are T cell receptor beta chains from one sample, sequenced in a study of Tregs in tolerant kidney transplant recipients. Some clones are missing from TCRdb's copy, which holds only in-frame ones; the method was immunoSEQ multiplex PCR. The sample holds roughly 80,000 clones, approximately 90% seen once. The starting material was Tregs from blood, obtained before the transplant. The receptor set was obtained from a human donor who received a combined kidney and bone marrow transplant. Each CDR3 is given with its conserved first and last residue.

TRBV7-8,TRBJ2-5,CASSLDFRQETQYF
TRBV29-1,TRBJ1-1,CSVEIGGGTEAFF
TRBV5-1,TRBJ2-4,CASSLEGMAKNIQYF
TRBV29-1,TRBJ1-2,CSVAEGNGYTF
TRBV20-1,TRBJ2-7,CSAILHEQYF
TRBV5-4,NA,CASSLAGGRGTYEQYF
TRBV5-4,TRBJ2-1,CASSSGGFRDEQFF
TRBV6-6,TRBJ2-7,CASIRGPLSPEQYF
TRBV18,TRBJ2-3,CASSPPGQSTDTQYF
TRBV29-1,TRBJ2-3,CSVEAGNTDTQYF
TRBV10-3,TRBJ2-2,CAISVKQGSTGELFF
TRBV11-2,TRBJ1-2,CASSLDRGPGYTF
TRBV30,TRBJ1-3,CASLDSYSLNTIYF
TRBV5-1,TRBJ2-1,CASRIDRGRNNEQFF
TRBV18,TRBJ1-1,CASSLQGNTEAFF
TRBV6-1,TRBJ1-6,CASGWSNSPLHF
TRBV5-4,TRBJ2-3,CASSLARTDTQYF
TRBV5-1,TRBJ2-2,CASRGYTGELFF
TRBV9,TRBJ2-7,CASSVDVGGGGEQYF
TRBV5-1,TRBJ1-2,CASSEQQGDYGYTF
TRBV7-9,TRBJ1-1,CASSSSGTQPTMNTEAFF
TRBV7-7,TRBJ1-3,CASSLRRNTIYF
TRBV6-1,TRBJ2-7,CASRVLYEQYF
TRBV28,TRBJ2-1,CASSSTSGVPRDEQFF
TRBV19,TRBJ2-2,CASSRDRNTGELFF
TRBV2,TRBJ2-5,CASRENQGWETQYF
TRBV10-3,TRBJ1-4,CASLGQGGEKLFF
TRBV6-5,TRBJ1-1,CASSYSRTGGTEAFF
TRBV30,TRBJ1-5,CAWSEGANQPQHF
TRBV7-9,TRBJ2-1,CASSLDLKREGFHEQFF
TRBV7-2,TRBJ2-2,CASSLFAGPNTGELFF
TRBV7-8,TRBJ2-7,CASSLDSGSTLYEQYF
TRBV28,TRBJ2-3,CASSSNGGPTDTQYF
TRBV18,TRBJ1-1,CASSTLNTEAFF
TRBV19,TRBJ2-7,CASSIPILERERGYEQYF
TRBV4-3,TRBJ2-1,CASSQQLAGHQEQFF
TRBV5-1,TRBJ2-1,CASSLNRLHEQFF
TRBV19,TRBJ2-1,CASSTGLASNEQFF
TRBV5-6,TRBJ1-5,CASKAQPQHF
TRBV6-1,TRBJ1-1,CASSEMSAGRNTEAFF
TRBV28,TRBJ1-4,CASRSDRDGEKLFF
TRBV29-1,TRBJ1-1,CSVVRSEAFF
TRBV4-2,TRBJ2-3,CASSQGTSGRDTQYF
TRBV7-2,TRBJ1-1,CASSSPGQGALSTEAFF
TRBV9,TRBJ1-1,CASSVAPHSERALEAFF
TRBV15,TRBJ1-1,CATSRVSTGTAEAFF
TRBV30,TRBJ2-7,CAWSAGQGASYEQYF
TRBV4-1,TRBJ1-2,CASSHTRDRGRLYYGYTF
TRBV2,TRBJ1-5,CATQGGEGPQHF
TRBV6-6,TRBJ2-2,CASSPGGVGTGELFF
TRBV2,TRBJ2-7,CASLQGYEQYF
TRBV11-3,TRBJ2-5,CASSRTSGQETQYF
TRBV6-6,TRBJ1-3,CASSDFVALTDTIYF
TRBV6-1,TRBJ2-7,CASSKERAYEQYF